This TCR beta chain is drawn from a study of T cell changes during pregnancy in multiple sclerosis. Germline V gives CDR1 GTSNPN, CDR2 SVGIG (reference sequence). The length of the CDR3 is 16 residues. The ends were cut back, 1 base at V and 0 bases at J, with 15 bases in the middle. Method: immunoSEQ multiplex PCR; TCRdb's copy keeps in-frame clones and lacks some. The sample has roughly 49,000 clones; 92% are singletons. The sequencing here drew on CD4+ T cells from peripheral blood mononuclear cells, taken in the second trimester of pregnancy. The sequence was obtained from a female donor in good health, enrolled as a control in a pregnancy study. V gene TRBV30 combines with J gene TRBJ1-1, with D tentatively TRBD1 (6 bases). CDR3 DNA sequence: TGTGCCTGGAGTGGAGGACAGATTTATATGAACACTGAAGCTTTCTTT. Translating gives CAWSGGQIYMNTEAFF.